What follows are 4 T cell receptor beta chains derived from one specimen sequenced in a study of blood T cell repertoires in COVID-19. The repertoire was sequenced with immunoSEQ multiplex PCR; TCRdb's copy has only in-frame clones and lacks some. The data hold about 250,000 clones, with 80% to 90% observed a single time. The specimen was PBMCs or T cells enriched from blood (not recorded which). The receptors here all came from a man aged 40-50 years who had recovered from COVID-19.

The chain has TRBV10-3 and TRBJ1-6, with 10 nucleotides matching TRBD1. This CDR3 spans 14 amino acids. The V segment lost 6 bases and the J segment 8 bases; nucleotides outside the gene matches: 4. Germline V gene data show CDR1 as ENHRY and CDR2 as SYGVKD. This CDR3 reads CAIRDRGRDSPLHF. The CDR3 bases are TGTGCCATCAGAGACAGGGGGCGAGATTCACCCCTCCACTTT.

Only one count was recorded for this clone. The chain recombines TRBV24-1 with TRBJ2-2; D might be TRBD2 (6 bases). The germline V gene has CDR1 KGHDR and CDR2 SFDVKD. The length of the CDR3 is 17 residues. Trimming cost V 0 bases and J 5 bases, with 15 bases left between them. The CDR3 bases are TGTGCCACCAGTGATTTGGGTGTCGGGAGTGGGACCGGGGAGCTGTTTTTT. Its translation: CATSDLGVGSGTGELFF.

The V gene is TRBV4-2, the J gene TRBJ2-5; tentatively, D is TRBD2 (5 bases). Germline assignment: CDR1 LGHNA and CDR2 YNFKEQ. The V and J ends lost 0 bases and 2 bases respectively, with 16 bases between them. The CDR3 is 17 residues long. The CDR3 coding sequence is TGTGCCAGCAGCCAAGATGTTATGGCGGGTCCGCAAGAGACCCAGTACTTC. It codes for CASSQDVMAGPQETQYF.

The rearrangement links TRBV6-2 or TRBV6-3 to TRBJ1-5, with no clear D. Trimming pared 2 bases from V and 7 bases from J, leaving 9 bases between. Germline V gene lookup returns CDR1 MNHEY and CDR2 SVGEGT. The CDR3 runs to 13 residues. CDR3 amino acids: CASSYGWEQPQHF. Written as DNA, the CDR3 is TGTGCCAGCAGTTACGGGTGGGAGCAGCCCCAGCATTTT.